This T cell receptor beta chain is from a study of shared clonotypes between healthy human individuals. In regard to this clone: Antigen: not known.

General study results and limits: Several donors held about 5% of naive CD4 clonotypes in common. Lower generation probabilities were found for non-shared clonotypes than for those shared by all four donors.

Clones were read by immunoSEQ multiplex PCR, and TCRdb kept only the in-frame ones, dropping some. The sample lists about 1 million clones; approximately 76% were seen once. The CDR3 spans 12 residues. V gave up 6 bases and J gave up 4 bases, with 8 bases separating them. Per the germline V gene, CDR1 is MDHEN and CDR2 is SYDVKM. This sequence joins TRBV28 and TRBJ2-3; a possible D gene is TRBD1 (5 bases). The TCR comes from a man between 18 and 29 years old in good health. Sequencing input: memory CD4+ T cells sorted from blood. The subset is: CD45RA-negative fraction. CDR3 sequence: CASSMGPDTQYF. The CDR3 DNA reads as TGTGCCAGCAGCATGGGGCCAGATACGCAGTATTTT.